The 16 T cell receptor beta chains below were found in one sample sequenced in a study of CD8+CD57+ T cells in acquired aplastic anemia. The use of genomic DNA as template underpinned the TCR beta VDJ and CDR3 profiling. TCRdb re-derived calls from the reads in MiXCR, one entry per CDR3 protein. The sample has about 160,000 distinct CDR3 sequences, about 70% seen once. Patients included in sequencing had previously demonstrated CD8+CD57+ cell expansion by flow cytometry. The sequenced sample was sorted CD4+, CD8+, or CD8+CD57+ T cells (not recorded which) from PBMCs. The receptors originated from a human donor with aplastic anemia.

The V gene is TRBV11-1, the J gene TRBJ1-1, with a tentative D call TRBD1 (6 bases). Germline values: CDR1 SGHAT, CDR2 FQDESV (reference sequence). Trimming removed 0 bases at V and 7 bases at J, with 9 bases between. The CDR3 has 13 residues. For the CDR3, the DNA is TGTGCCAGCAGCTTAGCGATGGACAGTGAAGCTTTCTTT. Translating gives CASSLAMDSEAFF.

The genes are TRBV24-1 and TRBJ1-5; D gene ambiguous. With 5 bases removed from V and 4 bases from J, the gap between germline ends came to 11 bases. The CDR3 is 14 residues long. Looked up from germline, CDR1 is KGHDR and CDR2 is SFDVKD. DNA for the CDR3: TGTGCCACCAGTGTCACCGGACCGAATCAGCCCCAGCATTTT. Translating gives CATSVTGPNQPQHF.

The chain's CDR3 is CASSTSTGNSPLHF. The CDR3, as DNA: TGTGCCAGTAGTACTTCGACAGGGAATTCACCCCTCCACTTT. The chain carries TRBV19 and TRBJ1-6, with 7 bases matching TRBD1. This CDR3 has 14 residues. The germline V gene encodes CDR1 LNHDA and CDR2 SQIVND (reference sequence). J was trimmed by 7 bases and V by 4 bases; bases with no gene match: 4. The variable domain in full, with the rest retrieved from reference TRBV19 and TRBJ1-6, is DGGITQSPKYLFRKEGQNVTLSCEQNLNHDAMYWYRQDPGQGLRLIYYSQIVNDFQKGDIAEGYSVSREKKESFPLTVTSAQKNPTAFYLCASSTSTGNSPLHFGNGTRLTVT.

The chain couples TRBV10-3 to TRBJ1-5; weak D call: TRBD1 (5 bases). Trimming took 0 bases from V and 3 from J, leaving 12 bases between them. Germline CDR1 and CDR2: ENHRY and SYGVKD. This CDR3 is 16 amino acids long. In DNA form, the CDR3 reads TGTGCCATCAGTGAGTCAGCTGGGACCGACAATCAGCCCCAGCATTTT. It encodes CAISESAGTDNQPQHF.

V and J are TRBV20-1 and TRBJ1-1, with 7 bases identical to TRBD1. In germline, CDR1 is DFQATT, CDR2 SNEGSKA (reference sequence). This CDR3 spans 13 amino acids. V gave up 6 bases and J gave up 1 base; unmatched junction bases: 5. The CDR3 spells CSANRDRNTEAFF. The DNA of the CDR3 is TGCAGTGCGAACCGGGACAGGAACACTGAAGCTTTCTTT.

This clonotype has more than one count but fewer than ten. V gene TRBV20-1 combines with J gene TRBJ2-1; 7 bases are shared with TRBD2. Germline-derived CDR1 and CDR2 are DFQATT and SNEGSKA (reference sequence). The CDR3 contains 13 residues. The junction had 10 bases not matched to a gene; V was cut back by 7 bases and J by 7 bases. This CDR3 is CSGWWEGRNEQFF. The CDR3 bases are TGCAGTGGGTGGTGGGAGGGCCGTAATGAGCAGTTCTTC.

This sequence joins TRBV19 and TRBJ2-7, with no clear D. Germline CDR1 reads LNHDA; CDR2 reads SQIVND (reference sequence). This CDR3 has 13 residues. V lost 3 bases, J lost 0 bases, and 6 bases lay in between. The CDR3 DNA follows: TGTGCCAGTAGTATCGGGTTCTCCTACGAGCAGTACTTC. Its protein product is CASSIGFSYEQYF.

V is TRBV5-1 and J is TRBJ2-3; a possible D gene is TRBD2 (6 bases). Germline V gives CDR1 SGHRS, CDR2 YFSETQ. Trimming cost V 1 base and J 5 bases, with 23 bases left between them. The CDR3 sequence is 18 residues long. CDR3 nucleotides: TGCGCCAGCAGCTTGTTCGGTAGCGGAAACCTGGGAGGAGATACGCAGTATTTT. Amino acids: CASSLFGSGNLGGDTQYF.

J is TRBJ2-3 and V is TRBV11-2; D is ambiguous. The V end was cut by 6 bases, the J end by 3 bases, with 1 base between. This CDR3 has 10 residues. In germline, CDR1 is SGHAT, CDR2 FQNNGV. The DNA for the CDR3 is TGTGCCAGCAGGACAGATACGCAGTATTTT. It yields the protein CASRTDTQYF. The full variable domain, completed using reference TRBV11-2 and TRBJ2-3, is EAGVAQSPRYKIIEKRQSVAFWCNPISGHATLYWYQQILGQGPKLLIQFQNNGVVDDSQLPKDRFSAERLKGVDSTLKIQPAKLEDSAVYLCASRTDTQYFGPGTRLTVL.

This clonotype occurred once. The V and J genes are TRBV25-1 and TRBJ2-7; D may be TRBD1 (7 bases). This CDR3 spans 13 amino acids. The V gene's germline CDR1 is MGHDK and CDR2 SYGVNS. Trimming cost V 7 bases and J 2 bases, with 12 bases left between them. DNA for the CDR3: TGTGCCAGCATCGGAGGGGGCCCCTACGAGCAGTACTTC. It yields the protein CASIGGGPYEQYF.

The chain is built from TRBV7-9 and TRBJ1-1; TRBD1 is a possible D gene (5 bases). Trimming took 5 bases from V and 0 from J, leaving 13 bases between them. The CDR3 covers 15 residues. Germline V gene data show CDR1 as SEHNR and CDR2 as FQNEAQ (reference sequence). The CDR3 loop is CASSRLGTMNTEAFF. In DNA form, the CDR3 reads TGTGCCAGCAGCCGCCTAGGGACCATGAACACTGAAGCTTTCTTT. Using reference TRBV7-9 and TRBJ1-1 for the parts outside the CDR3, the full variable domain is DTGVSQNPRHKITKRGQNVTFRCDPISEHNRLYWYRQTLGQGPEFLTYFQNEAQLEKSRLLSDRFSAERPKGSFSTLEIQRTEQGDSAMYLCASSRLGTMNTEAFFGQGTRLTVV.

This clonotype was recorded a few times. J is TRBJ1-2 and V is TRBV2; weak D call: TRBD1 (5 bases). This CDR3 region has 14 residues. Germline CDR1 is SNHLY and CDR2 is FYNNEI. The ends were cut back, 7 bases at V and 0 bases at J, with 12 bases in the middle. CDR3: CASKQGLTNYGYTF. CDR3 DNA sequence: TGTGCCAGCAAGCAGGGATTAACTAACTATGGCTACACCTTC.

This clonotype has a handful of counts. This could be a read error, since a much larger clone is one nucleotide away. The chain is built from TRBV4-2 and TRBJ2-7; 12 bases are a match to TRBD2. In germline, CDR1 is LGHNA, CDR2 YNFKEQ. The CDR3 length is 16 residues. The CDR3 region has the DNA TGTGCCAGCAGCCAAGAAGGACTAGCGGGAACCTACGAGCGGTACTTC. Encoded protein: CASSQEGLAGTYERYF.

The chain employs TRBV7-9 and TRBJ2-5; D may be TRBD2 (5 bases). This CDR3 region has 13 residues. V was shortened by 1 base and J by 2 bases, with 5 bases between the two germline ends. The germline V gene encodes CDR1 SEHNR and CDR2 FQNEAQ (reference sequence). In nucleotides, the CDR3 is TGTGCCAGCAGCTTAGGGGAGCAAGAGACCCAGTACTTC. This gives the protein CASSLGEQETQYF. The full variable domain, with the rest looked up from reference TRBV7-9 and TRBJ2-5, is DTGVSQNPRHKITKRGQNVTFRCDPISEHNRLYWYRQTLGQGPEFLTYFQNEAQLEKSRLLSDRFSAERPKGSFSTLEIQRTEQGDSAMYLCASSLGEQETQYFGPGTRLLVL.

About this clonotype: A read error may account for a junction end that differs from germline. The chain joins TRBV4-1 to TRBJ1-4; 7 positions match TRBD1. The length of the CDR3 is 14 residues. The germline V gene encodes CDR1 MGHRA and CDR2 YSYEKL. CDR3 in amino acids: CAGSHHGTAEKLFF. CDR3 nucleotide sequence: TGCGCCGGCAGCCACCACGGGACAGCTGAAAAACTGTTTTTT.

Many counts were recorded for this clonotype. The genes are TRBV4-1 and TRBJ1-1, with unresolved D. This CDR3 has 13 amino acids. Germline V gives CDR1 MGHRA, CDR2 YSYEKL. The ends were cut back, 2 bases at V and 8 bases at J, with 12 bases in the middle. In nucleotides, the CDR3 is TGCGCCAGCAGCCAACGGGCCGGGTTAGAAGCTTTCTTT. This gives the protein CASSQRAGLEAFF.